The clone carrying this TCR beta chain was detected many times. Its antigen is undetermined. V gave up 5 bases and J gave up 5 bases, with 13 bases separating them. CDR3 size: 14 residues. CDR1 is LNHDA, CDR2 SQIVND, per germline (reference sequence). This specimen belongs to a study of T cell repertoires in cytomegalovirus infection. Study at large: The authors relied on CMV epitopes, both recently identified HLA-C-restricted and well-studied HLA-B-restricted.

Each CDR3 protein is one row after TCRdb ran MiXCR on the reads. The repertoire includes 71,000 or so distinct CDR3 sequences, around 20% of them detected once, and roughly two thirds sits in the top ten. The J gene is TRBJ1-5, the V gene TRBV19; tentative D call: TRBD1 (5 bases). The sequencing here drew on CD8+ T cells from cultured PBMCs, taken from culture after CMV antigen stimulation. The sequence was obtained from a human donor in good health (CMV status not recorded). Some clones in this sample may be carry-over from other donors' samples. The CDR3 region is CASSLRRGDQPQHF. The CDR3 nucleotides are TGTGCCAGTAGTCTCCGAAGGGGAGATCAGCCCCAGCATTTT. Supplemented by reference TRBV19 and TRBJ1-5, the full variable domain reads DGGITQSPKYLFRKEGQNVTLSCEQNLNHDAMYWYRQDPGQGLRLIYYSQIVNDFQKGDIAEGYSVSREKKESFPLTVTSAQKNPTAFYLCASSLRRGDQPQHFGDGTRLSIL.